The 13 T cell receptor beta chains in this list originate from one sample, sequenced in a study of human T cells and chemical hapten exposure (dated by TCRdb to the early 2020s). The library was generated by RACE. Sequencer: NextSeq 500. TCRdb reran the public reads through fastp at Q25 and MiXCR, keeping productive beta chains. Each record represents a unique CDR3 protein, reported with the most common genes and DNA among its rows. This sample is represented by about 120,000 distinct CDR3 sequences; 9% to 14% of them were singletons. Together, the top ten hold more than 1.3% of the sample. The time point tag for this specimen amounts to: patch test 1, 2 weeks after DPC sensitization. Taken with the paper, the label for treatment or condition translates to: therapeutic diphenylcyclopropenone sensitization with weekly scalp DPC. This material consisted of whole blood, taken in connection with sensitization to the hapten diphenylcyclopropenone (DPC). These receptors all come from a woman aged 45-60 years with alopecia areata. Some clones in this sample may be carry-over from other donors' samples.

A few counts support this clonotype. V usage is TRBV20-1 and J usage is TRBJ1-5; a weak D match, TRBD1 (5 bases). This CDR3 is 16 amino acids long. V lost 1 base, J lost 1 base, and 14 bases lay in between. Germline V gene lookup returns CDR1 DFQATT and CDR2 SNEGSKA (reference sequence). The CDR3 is CSARVRGSTSNQPQHF. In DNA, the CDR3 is TGCAGTGCTAGAGTAAGGGGCTCGACCAGCAATCAGCCCCAGCATTTT.

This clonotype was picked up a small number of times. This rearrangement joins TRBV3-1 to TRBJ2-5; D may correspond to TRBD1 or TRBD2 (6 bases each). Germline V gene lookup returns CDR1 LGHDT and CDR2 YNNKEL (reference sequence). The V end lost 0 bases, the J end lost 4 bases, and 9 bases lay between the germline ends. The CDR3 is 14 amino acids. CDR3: CASSQDGGGETQYF. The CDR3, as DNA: TGTGCCAGCAGCCAAGATGGAGGGGGAGAGACCCAGTACTTC.

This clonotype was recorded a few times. The CDR3 coding sequence is TGTGCCAGCTCACCCCCTACAGGGGGCAAGGGCTATGGCTACACCTTC. It encodes CASSPPTGGKGYGYTF. This chain joins TRBV18 and TRBJ1-2; 9 bases are shared with TRBD1. The germline V gene has CDR1 KGHSH and CDR2 LQKENI. V dropped 3 bases and J dropped 4; count of bases not matched to a gene: 9. The CDR3 is made up of 16 amino acids.

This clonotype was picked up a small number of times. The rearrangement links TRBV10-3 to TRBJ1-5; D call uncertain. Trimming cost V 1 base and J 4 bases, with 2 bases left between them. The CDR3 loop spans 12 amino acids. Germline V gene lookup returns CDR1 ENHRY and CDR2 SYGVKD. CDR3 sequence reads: CAISEFNQPQHF. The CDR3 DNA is TGTGCCATCAGTGAGTTTAATCAGCCCCAGCATTTT.

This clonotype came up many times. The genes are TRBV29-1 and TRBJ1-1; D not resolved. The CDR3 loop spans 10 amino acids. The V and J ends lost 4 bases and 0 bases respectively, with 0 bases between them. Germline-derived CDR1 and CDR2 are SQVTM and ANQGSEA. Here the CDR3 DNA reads TGCAGCGTTGTGAACACTGAAGCTTTCTTT. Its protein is CSVVNTEAFF.

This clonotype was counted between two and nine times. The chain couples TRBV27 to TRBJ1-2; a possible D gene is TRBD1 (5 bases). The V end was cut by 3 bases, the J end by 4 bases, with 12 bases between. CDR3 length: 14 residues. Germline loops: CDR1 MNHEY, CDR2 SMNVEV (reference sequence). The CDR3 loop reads CASSFLGAPYGYTF. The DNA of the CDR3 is TGTGCCAGCAGTTTTCTAGGGGCTCCCTATGGCTACACCTTC.

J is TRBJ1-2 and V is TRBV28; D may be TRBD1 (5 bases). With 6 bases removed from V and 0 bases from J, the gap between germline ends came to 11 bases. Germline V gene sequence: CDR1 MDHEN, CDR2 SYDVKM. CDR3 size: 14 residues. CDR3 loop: CASRTGGANYGYTF. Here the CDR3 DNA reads TGTGCCAGCAGGACCGGGGGAGCTAACTATGGCTACACCTTC.

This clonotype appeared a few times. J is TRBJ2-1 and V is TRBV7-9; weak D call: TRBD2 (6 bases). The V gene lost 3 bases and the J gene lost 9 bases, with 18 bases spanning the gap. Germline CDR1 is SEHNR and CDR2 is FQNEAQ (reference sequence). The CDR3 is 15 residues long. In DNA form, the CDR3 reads TGTGCCAGCAGCTTTTGGGACCCCCGGGGGAGTGAGCAGTTCTTC. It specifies CASSFWDPRGSEQFF.

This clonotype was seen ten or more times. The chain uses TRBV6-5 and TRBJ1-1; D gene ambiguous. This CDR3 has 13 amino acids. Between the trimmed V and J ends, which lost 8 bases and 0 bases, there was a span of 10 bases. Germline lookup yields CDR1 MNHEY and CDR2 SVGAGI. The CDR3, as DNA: TGTGCCAGCTCCGACGGGATGAACACTGAAGCTTTCTTT. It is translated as CASSDGMNTEAFF.

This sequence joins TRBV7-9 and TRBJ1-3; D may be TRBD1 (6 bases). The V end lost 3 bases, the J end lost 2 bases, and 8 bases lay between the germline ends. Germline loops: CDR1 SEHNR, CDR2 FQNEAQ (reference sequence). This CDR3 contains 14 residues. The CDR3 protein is CASSFAGAGNTIYF. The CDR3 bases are TGTGCCAGCAGCTTCGCAGGGGCTGGAAACACCATATATTTT.

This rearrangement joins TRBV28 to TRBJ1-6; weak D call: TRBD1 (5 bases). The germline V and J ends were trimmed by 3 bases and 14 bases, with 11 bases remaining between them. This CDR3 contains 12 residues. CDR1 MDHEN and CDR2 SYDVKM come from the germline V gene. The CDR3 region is CASSLVRDSLHF. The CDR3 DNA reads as TGTGCCAGCAGTTTGGTTAGGGACTCCCTCCACTTT.

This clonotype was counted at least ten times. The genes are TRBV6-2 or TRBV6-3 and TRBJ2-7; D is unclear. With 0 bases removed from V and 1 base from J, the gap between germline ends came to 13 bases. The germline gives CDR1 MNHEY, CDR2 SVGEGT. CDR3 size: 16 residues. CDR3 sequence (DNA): TGTGCCAGCAGTTACTCGAAGATAGTCCGATCCTACGAGCAGTACTTC. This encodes CASSYSKIVRSYEQYF.

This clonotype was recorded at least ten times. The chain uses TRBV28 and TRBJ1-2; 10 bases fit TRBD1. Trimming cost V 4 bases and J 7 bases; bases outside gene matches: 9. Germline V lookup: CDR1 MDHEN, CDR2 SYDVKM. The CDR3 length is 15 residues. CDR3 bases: TGTGCCAGCAGTTCGGGACAGGGGAATTTTGGTGGCTACACCTTC. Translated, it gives CASSSGQGNFGGYTF.